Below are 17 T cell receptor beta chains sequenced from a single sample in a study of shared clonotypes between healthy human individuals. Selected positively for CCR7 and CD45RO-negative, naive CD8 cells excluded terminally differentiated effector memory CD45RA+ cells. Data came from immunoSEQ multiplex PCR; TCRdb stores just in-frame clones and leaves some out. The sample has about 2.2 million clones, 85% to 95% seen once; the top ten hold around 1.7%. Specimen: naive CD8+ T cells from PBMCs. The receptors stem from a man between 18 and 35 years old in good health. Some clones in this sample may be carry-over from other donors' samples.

This CDR3 is CASSLWGDQETQYF. The DNA of the CDR3 is TGTGCCAGCAGCTTATGGGGAGACCAAGAGACCCAGTACTTC. This chain links TRBV7-9 with TRBJ2-5; D is perhaps TRBD2 (5 bases). Between the trimmed V and J ends, which lost 2 bases and 0 bases, there was a span of 7 bases. This CDR3 contains 14 residues. CDR1 is SEHNR and CDR2 is FQNEAQ in the germline V gene (reference sequence).

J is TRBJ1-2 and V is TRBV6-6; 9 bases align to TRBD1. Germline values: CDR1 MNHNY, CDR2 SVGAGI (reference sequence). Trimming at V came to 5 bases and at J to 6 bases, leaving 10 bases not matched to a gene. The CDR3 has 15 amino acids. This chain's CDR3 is CASSKGQGSRNGYTF. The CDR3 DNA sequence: TGTGCCAGCAGTAAGGGACAGGGATCAAGAAATGGCTACACCTTC.

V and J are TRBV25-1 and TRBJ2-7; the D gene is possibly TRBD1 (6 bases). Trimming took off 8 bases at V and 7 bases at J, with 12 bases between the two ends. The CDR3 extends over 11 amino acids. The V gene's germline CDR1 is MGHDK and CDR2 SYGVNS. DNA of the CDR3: TGTGCCAGCGCAGGGGTCGGTGAGCAGTACTTC. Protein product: CASAGVGEQYF.

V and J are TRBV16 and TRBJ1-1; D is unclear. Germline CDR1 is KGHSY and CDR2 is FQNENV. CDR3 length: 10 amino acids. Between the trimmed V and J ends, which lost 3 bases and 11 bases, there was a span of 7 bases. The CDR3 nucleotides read TGTGCCAGCAGCCAGATCCGCGCTTTCTTT. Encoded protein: CASSQIRAFF. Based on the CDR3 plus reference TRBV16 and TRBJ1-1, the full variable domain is GEEVAQTPKHLVRGEGQKAKLYCAPIKGHSYVFWYQQVLKNEFKFLISFQNENVFDETGMPKERFSAKCLPNSPCSLEIQATKLEDSAVYFCASSQIRAFFGQGTRLTVV.

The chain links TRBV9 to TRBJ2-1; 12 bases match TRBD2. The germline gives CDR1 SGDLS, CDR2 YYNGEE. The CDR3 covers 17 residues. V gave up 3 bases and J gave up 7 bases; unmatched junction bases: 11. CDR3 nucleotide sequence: TGTGCCAGCAGCGAACGGACTAGCGGGATGGTTGTAAATGAGCAGTTCTTC. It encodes CASSERTSGMVVNEQFF.

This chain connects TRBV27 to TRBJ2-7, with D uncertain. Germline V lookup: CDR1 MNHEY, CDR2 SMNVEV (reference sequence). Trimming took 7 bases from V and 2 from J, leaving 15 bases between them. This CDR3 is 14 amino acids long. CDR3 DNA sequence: TGTGCCAGCACACCCCTCTTAAGCCCCTACGAGCAGTACTTC. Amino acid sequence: CASTPLLSPYEQYF.

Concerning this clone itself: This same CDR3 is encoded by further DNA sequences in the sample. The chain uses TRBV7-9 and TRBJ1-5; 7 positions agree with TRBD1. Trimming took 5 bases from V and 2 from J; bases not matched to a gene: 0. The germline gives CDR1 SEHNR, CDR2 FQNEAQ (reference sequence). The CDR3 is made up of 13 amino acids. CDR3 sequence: CASSQGGNQPQHF. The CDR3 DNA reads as TGTGCCAGCAGCCAGGGGGGCAATCAGCCCCAGCATTTT.

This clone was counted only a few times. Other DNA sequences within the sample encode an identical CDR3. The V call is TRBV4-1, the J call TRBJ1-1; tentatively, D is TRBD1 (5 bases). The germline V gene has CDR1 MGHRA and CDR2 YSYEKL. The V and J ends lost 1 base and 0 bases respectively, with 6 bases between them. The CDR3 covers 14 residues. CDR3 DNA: TGCGCCAGCAGCCAAGGGGGCGTGAACACTGAAGCTTTCTTT. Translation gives CASSQGGVNTEAFF.

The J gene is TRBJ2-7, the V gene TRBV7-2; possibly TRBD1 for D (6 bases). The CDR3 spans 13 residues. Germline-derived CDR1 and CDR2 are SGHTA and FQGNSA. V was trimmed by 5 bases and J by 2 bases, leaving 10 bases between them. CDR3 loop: CASSPGQTYEQYF. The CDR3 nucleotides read TGTGCCAGCAGCCCTGGACAGACCTACGAGCAGTACTTC.

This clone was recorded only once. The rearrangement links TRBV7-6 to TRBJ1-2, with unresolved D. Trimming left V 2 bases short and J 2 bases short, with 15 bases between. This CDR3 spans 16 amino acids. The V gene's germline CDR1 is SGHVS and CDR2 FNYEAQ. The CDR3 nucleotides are TGTGCCAGCAGCTTACTAAGAGAGCTATTCAACTATGGCTACACCTTC. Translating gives CASSLLRELFNYGYTF.

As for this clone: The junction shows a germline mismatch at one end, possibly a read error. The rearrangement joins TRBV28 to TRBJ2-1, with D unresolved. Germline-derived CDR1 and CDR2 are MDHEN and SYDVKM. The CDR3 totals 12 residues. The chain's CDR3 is CASSWSYNEQFF. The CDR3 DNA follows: TGTGCCAGCAGTTGGTCCTATAATGAGCAGTTCTTC.

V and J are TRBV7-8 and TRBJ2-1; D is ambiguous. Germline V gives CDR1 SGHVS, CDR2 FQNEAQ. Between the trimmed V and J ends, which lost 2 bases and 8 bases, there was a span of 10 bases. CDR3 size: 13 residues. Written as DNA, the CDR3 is TGTGCCAGCAGCTTATCCTCCTGGCATGAGCAGTTCTTC. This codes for CASSLSSWHEQFF. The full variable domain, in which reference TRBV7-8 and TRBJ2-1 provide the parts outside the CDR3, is GAGVSQSPRYKVAKRGQDVALRCDPISGHVSLFWYQQALGQGPEFLTYFQNEAQLDKSGLPSDRFFAERPEGSVSTLKIQRTQQEDSAVYLCASSLSSWHEQFFGPGTRLTVL.

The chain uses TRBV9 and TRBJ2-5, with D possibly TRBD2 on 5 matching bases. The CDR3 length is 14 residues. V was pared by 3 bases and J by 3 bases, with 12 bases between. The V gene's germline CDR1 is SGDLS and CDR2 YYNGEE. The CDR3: CASSGSGTKETQYF. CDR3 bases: TGTGCCAGCAGCGGGAGCGGAACCAAAGAGACCCAGTACTTC.

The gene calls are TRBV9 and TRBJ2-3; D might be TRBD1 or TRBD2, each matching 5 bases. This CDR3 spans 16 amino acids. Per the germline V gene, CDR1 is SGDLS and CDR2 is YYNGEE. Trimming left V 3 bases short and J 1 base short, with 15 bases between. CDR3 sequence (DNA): TGTGCCAGCAGCGCCGGGACCAGCACTCGCACAGATACGCAGTATTTT. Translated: CASSAGTSTRTDTQYF. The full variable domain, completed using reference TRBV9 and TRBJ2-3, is DSGVTQTPKHLITATGQRVTLRCSPRSGDLSVYWYQQSLDQGLQFLIQYYNGEERAKGNILERFSAQQFPDLHSELNLSSLELGDSALYFCASSAGTSTRTDTQYFGPGTRLTVL.

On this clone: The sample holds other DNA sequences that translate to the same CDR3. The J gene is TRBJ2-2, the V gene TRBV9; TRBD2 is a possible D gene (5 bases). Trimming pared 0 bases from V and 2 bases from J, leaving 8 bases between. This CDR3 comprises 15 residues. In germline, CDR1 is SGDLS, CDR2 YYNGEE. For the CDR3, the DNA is TGTGCCAGCAGCGTAGGCCCTAGCAACACCGGGGAGCTGTTTTTT. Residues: CASSVGPSNTGELFF.

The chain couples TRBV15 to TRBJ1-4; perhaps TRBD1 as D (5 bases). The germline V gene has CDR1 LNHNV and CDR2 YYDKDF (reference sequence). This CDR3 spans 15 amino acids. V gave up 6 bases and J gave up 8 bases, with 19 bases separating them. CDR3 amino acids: CATRLIGDPGEKLFF. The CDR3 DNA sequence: TGTGCCACCAGGCTGATTGGGGACCCCGGGGAAAAACTGTTTTTT.

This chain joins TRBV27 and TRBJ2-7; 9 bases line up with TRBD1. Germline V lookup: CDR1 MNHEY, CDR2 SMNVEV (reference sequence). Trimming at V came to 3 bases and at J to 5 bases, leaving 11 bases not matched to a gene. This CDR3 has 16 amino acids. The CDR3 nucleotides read TGTGCCAGCAGTTTTCTATTGGGACAGGGCCCAGACGAGCAGTACTTC. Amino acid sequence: CASSFLLGQGPDEQYF.